These T cell receptor beta chains were read from a single sample in a study of beta chain features in type 1 diabetes. TCRdb keeps only in-frame clones here, not all; method: immunoSEQ multiplex PCR. The data contain about 19,000 clones, around 46% of them seen just once; the ten biggest clones take up about 0.43%. Specimen: stem cell memory CD4+ T cells from blood. Receptors originate from a man younger than 35 in good health. Both conserved end residues are part of each CDR3. Fields, in order: V gene, J gene, clone size, D gene, CDR3 protein, CDR3 DNA. The D gene is left open where the match is weak. The size field is filled for only some rows; it gives once, few, many or a size class.

V: TRBV6-1
J: TRBJ1-5
size: -
D: TRBD1
CDR3: CASRSGTGGSQPQHF
DNA: TGTGCCAGCAGGTCCGGGACAGGGGGCAGTCAGCCCCAGCATTTT

V: TRBV28
J: TRBJ2-3
size: few
D: -
CDR3: CASTPLQAPLRMQYF
DNA: TGTGCCAGCACCCCATTGCAGGCCCCCCTAAGGATGCAGTATTTT

V: TRBV7-2
J: TRBJ1-1
size: once
D: -
CDR3: CASSLAEAGEAEAFF
DNA: TGTGCCAGCAGCTTAGCGGAGGCGGGGGAGGCTGAAGCTTTCTTT

V: TRBV7-2
J: TRBJ2-3
size: few
D: TRBD2
CDR3: CASSLKWGSGIGSTDTQYF
DNA: TGTGCCAGCAGCTTAAAATGGGGTAGCGGGATTGGTAGCACAGATACGCAGTATTTT

V: TRBV7-2
J: TRBJ2-3
size: -
D: -
CDR3: CASSLVLERLQYF
DNA: TGTGCCAGCAGCTTAGTTCTGGAGCGCCTGCAGTATTTT

V: TRBV11-1
J: TRBJ2-6
size: -
D: -
CDR3: CASSPGQTINSGANVLTF
DNA: TGTGCCAGCAGCCCTGGGCAAACGATCAACTCTGGGGCCAACGTCCTGACTTTC

V: TRBV7-3
J: TRBJ2-1
size: -
D: TRBD1
CDR3: CASSFDRGDYNEQFF
DNA: TGTGCCAGCAGCTTTGACAGGGGGGACTACAATGAGCAGTTCTTC

V: TRBV5-1
J: TRBJ2-3
size: -
D: TRBD2
CDR3: CASSYRLAGRDTQYF
DNA: TGCGCCAGCAGCTACCGACTAGCGGGGAGAGATACGCAGTATTTT

V: TRBV10-3
J: TRBJ2-7
size: few
D: -
CDR3: CAISPAKSSYEQYF
DNA: TGTGCCATTTCTCCAGCGAAGAGCTCCTACGAGCAGTACTTC

V: TRBV4-3
J: TRBJ2-3
size: few
D: -
CDR3: CASSLIPLARSTDTQYF
DNA: TGCGCCAGCAGCCTTATCCCCCTAGCGCGAAGCACAGATACGCAGTATTTT

V: TRBV30
J: TRBJ1-2
size: -
D: -
CDR3: CAWSVRVASAYGYTF
DNA: TGTGCCTGGAGTGTACGAGTAGCGTCTGCTTATGGCTACACCTTC

V: TRBV6-1
J: TRBJ2-1
size: -
D: TRBD2
CDR3: CASSSTSGSYNEQFF
DNA: TGTGCCAGCAGTAGTACTAGCGGCTCCTACAATGAGCAGTTCTTC

V: TRBV29-1
J: TRBJ1-5
size: -
D: -
CDR3: CSVGPGSNQPQHF
DNA: TGCAGCGTTGGGCCGGGAAGCAATCAGCCCCAGCATTTT

V: TRBV5-6
J: TRBJ1-2
size: few
D: -
CDR3: CASSWDLSRVGYGYTF
DNA: TGTGCCAGCAGCTGGGATCTCTCCAGGGTGGGCTATGGCTACACCTTC

V: TRBV10-3
J: TRBJ2-1
size: -
D: TRBD2
CDR3: CAISSGTSGRARMDEQFF
DNA: TGTGCCATCAGCTCCGGGACTAGCGGGAGGGCCAGGATGGATGAGCAGTTCTTC

V: TRBV19
J: TRBJ2-7
size: few
D: -
CDR3: CATRGAYEQYF
DNA: TGTGCCACCAGGGGAGCCTACGAGCAGTACTTC

V: TRBV6-1
J: TRBJ2-3
size: -
D: TRBD2
CDR3: CASSARGGVPDTQYF
DNA: TGTGCCAGCAGTGCTCGGGGGGGCGTACCAGATACGCAGTATTTT

V: TRBV10-3
J: TRBJ2-1
size: -
D: TRBD2
CDR3: CAIRAAGVTYNEQFF
DNA: TGTGCCATCAGGGCTGCGGGAGTGACATACAATGAGCAGTTCTTC

V: TRBV10-3
J: TRBJ2-3
size: -
D: TRBD2
CDR3: CAISSGLAGGSTDTQYF
DNA: TGTGCCATCAGCTCCGGACTAGCGGGGGGAAGCACAGATACGCAGTATTTT

V: TRBV28
J: TRBJ2-1
size: few
D: TRBD1
CDR3: CASSADRGYYNEQFF
DNA: TGTGCCAGCAGTGCGGACAGGGGTTACTACAATGAGCAGTTCTTC

V: TRBV2
J: TRBJ2-7
size: -
D: -
CDR3: CASTGDSYEQYF
DNA: TGTGCCAGCACAGGGGACTCCTACGAGCAGTACTTC

V: TRBV28
J: TRBJ2-2
size: -
D: -
CDR3: CASSLRAGGRNGELFF
DNA: TGTGCCAGCTCTCTTCGCGCCGGGGGACGTAACGGGGAGCTGTTTTTT

V: TRBV4-3
J: TRBJ2-7
size: -
D: TRBD1
CDR3: CASSQHGQGAFGEQYF
DNA: TGCGCCAGCAGCCAGCACGGACAGGGGGCTTTTGGCGAGCAGTACTTC

V: TRBV27
J: TRBJ2-6
size: once
D: TRBD1
CDR3: CASSLYRGSSGANVLTF
DNA: TGTGCCAGCAGTTTGTACAGGGGGTCATCCGGGGCCAACGTCCTGACTTTC

V: TRBV18
J: TRBJ2-2
size: few
D: -
CDR3: CASSPLERSELFF
DNA: TGTGCCAGCTCACCACTCGAGAGGTCAGAGCTGTTTTTT

V: TRBV4-3
J: TRBJ2-3
size: -
D: -
CDR3: CASSQDKDTQYF
DNA: TGCGCCAGCAGCCAAGACAAAGATACGCAGTATTTT

V: TRBV5-6
J: TRBJ2-5
size: -
D: TRBD1
CDR3: CASSYSDRETQYF
DNA: TGTGCCAGCAGCTACTCGGACAGGGAGACCCAGTACTTC

V: TRBV18
J: TRBJ2-7
size: -
D: TRBD1
CDR3: CASSPSSRGPYEQYF
DNA: TGTGCCAGCTCACCATCCTCCAGGGGGCCCTACGAGCAGTACTTC

V: TRBV5-1
J: TRBJ2-3
size: -
D: -
CDR3: CASSPGSAGTSDTQYF
DNA: TGCGCCAGCAGCCCCGGATCAGCGGGGACATCAGATACGCAGTATTTT

V: TRBV18
J: TRBJ1-1
size: -
D: -
CDR3: CASSGPMNTEAFF
DNA: TGTGCCAGCTCTGGCCCCATGAACACTGAAGCTTTCTTT

V: TRBV7-2
J: TRBJ1-3
size: -
D: -
CDR3: CASSPREALSRNTIYF
DNA: TGTGCCAGCAGCCCTCGGGAAGCCCTCTCGAGAAACACCATATATTTT

V: TRBV7-3
J: TRBJ2-3
size: -
D: TRBD2
CDR3: CASSLLWREDTRDTQYF
DNA: TGTGCCAGCAGCTTATTGTGGCGGGAGGACACAAGAGATACGCAGTATTTT

V: TRBV5-1
J: TRBJ1-1
size: -
D: -
CDR3: CASSSLRGLNTEAFF
DNA: TGCGCCAGCAGCTCGCTCCGGGGACTAAACACTGAAGCTTTCTTT

V: TRBV11-2
J: TRBJ2-1
size: -
D: -
CDR3: CASSLDRGHNEQFF
DNA: TGTGCCAGCAGCTTAGACAGGGGTCACAATGAGCAGTTCTTC

V: TRBV5-1
J: TRBJ1-1
size: -
D: -
CDR3: CASSPAGATEAFF
DNA: TGCGCCAGCAGCCCCGCGGGGGCAACTGAAGCTTTCTTT